These 20 T cell receptor beta chains share one sample of origin, sequenced in a study of regulatory T cells in long-lasting Graves disease. Relying on iRepertoire HTBI primers and Arm-PCR of CDR3 regions, the team built TCR beta libraries. TCRdb processed the multiplex PCR reads anew with MiXCR; each CDR3 protein has one entry. The sample lists 400,000 to 550,000 distinct CDR3 sequences; approximately 16% were seen once. Time point of the sample: newly diagnosed GD, antithyroid drugs for less than 3 months. PBMC-derived RNA was used for the TCR library. This sample also appeared in a second study, on T cells in Graves' hyperthyroidism and ophthalmopathy.

The sequencing used peripheral blood mononuclear cells (PBMCs), collected at new diagnosis, from a patient treated with antithyroid drugs. The receptors were sampled from a woman younger than 45 with Graves disease.

Many counts were recorded for this clonotype. The V and J genes are TRBV28 and TRBJ1-1, with 7 positions matching TRBD1. CDR1 and CDR2 from the germline V gene are MDHEN and SYDVKM. There are 16 residues in the CDR3. J was trimmed by 0 bases and V by 3 bases; bases with no gene match: 7. The CDR3 DNA sequence: TGTGCCAGCAGTTTGCCACCAGGGGGTATGAACACTGAAGCTTTCTTT. Amino acid sequence: CASSLPPGGMNTEAFF. Complete variable domain (other parts from reference TRBV28 and TRBJ1-1): DVKVTQSSRYLVKRTGEKVFLECVQDMDHENMFWYRQDPGLGLRLIYFSYDVKMKEKGDIPEGYSVSREKKERFSLILESASTNQTSMYLCASSLPPGGMNTEAFFGQGTRLTVV.

This clonotype was seen at least ten times. This rearrangement joins TRBV9 to TRBJ2-1; the match to TRBD2 covers 9 bases. Germline V gene data show CDR1 as SGDLS and CDR2 as YYNGEE. The junction had 2 bases not matched to a gene; V was cut back by 4 bases and J by 0 bases. This CDR3 contains 15 residues. This CDR3 is CASSLAGRSYNEQFF. CDR3 sequence (DNA): TGTGCCAGCAGCCTAGCGGGACGCTCCTACAATGAGCAGTTCTTC.

This clonotype was detected ten times or more. The genes are TRBV11-2 and TRBJ2-1; D is unclear. V lost 5 bases and J 9 bases, leaving 17 bases between the germline ends. Germline V gives CDR1 SGHAT, CDR2 FQNNGV. This CDR3 spans 14 amino acids. Written as DNA, the CDR3 is TGTGCCAGCAGCATCAGAGCCGTCCTCGGTGAGCAGTTCTTC. Translation: CASSIRAVLGEQFF.

This clonotype occurred many times. This chain's CDR3 is CASRLNTGELFF. Here the CDR3 DNA reads TGTGCCAGCAGGCTAAACACCGGGGAGCTGTTTTTT. The chain carries TRBV12-3 or TRBV12-4 and TRBJ2-2; D is undetermined. Trimming cost V 6 bases and J 2 bases, with 4 bases left between them. The CDR3 has 12 residues.

This clonotype came up many times. This chain connects TRBV30 to TRBJ2-6, with D perhaps given as TRBD1 or TRBD2 (5 bases each). The CDR3 totals 14 residues. The germline gives CDR1 GTSNPN, CDR2 SVGIG (reference sequence). V gave up 8 bases and J gave up 0 bases, with 11 bases separating them. In DNA, the CDR3 is TGTGCCGGGACCCGGGACTCTGGGGCCAACGTCCTGACTTTC. This codes for CAGTRDSGANVLTF.

At least ten counts were recorded for this clonotype. The chain uses TRBV28 and TRBJ2-1; D gene ambiguous. The V gene lost 2 bases and the J gene lost 9 bases, with 8 bases spanning the gap. The CDR3 extends over 12 amino acids. Germline-derived CDR1 and CDR2 are MDHEN and SYDVKM. CDR3 sequence reads: CASSLLGSEQFF. In DNA form, the CDR3 reads TGTGCCAGCAGTTTACTAGGCAGTGAGCAGTTCTTC.

This clonotype was counted at least ten times. The chain uses TRBV7-9 and TRBJ2-1; 11 bases are a match to TRBD2. The V segment lost 8 bases and the J segment 3 bases; nucleotides outside the gene matches: 3. The germline V gene has CDR1 SEHNR and CDR2 FQNEAQ (reference sequence). CDR3 length equals 14 residues. CDR3 amino acids: CASSTSGNYNEQFF. The CDR3 DNA reads as TGTGCCAGCTCGACTAGCGGGAACTACAATGAGCAGTTCTTC.

In its sample, this clonotype was seen many times. The chain combines TRBV29-1 with TRBJ1-1, with D unclear. The germline CDR1 and CDR2 sequences are SQVTM and ANQGSEA. The CDR3 spans 13 residues. V was shortened by 8 bases and J by 1 base, with 14 bases between the two germline ends. The CDR3 reads CSPAPHTNTEAFF. As DNA, the CDR3 is TGCAGCCCCGCTCCCCACACGAACACTGAAGCTTTCTTT. Together with reference TRBV29-1 and TRBJ1-1, the CDR3 gives the full variable domain: SAVISQKPSRDICQRGTSLTIQCQVDSQVTMMFWYRQQPGQSLTLIATANQGSEATYESGFVIDKFPISRPNLTFSTLTVSNMSPEDSSIYLCSPAPHTNTEAFFGQGTRLTVV.

This clonotype was counted many times. This sequence joins TRBV24-1 and TRBJ2-3; 10 positions match TRBD2. The CDR3 has 16 residues. The germline V gene encodes CDR1 KGHDR and CDR2 SFDVKD. With V trimmed by 5 bases and J by 4 bases, 8 bases remained unmatched. The DNA for the CDR3 is TGTGCCACCAGTGGGGCTAGCGGGAGTCTGGCAGATACGCAGTATTTT. Encoded protein: CATSGASGSLADTQYF.

As for this clonotype: A much larger clone lies a single base off, so this may be a read error. The chain links TRBV18 to TRBJ2-1; D is unresolved. Trimming shortened V by 8 bases and J by 0 bases, and 11 bases separated the two germline ends. The length of the CDR3 is 14 residues. Germline V CDR1 and CDR2: KGHSH, LQKENI. DNA for the CDR3: TGTGCCAGCCCCAGAGAATACTCCTACAATGAGCAGTTCTTC. Its translation is CASPREYSYNEQFF.

The chain employs TRBV19 and TRBJ1-5; maybe TRBD1 (5 bases). Looked up from germline, CDR1 is LNHDA and CDR2 is SQIVND (reference sequence). This CDR3 spans 14 amino acids. Between the trimmed V and J ends, which lost 1 base and 6 bases, there was a span of 10 bases. The CDR3 sequence is CASSIVRVGQPQHF. CDR3 nucleotide sequence: TGTGCCAGTAGTATAGTCAGGGTTGGTCAGCCCCAGCATTTT.

The chain couples TRBV20-1 to TRBJ1-5, with D maybe TRBD1 (5 bases). Germline lookup yields CDR1 DFQATT and CDR2 SNEGSKA (reference sequence). V shed 4 bases and J shed 9 bases, with 19 bases lying between them. There are 14 residues in the CDR3. CDR3 sequence reads: CSAKIAGTSGPQHF. The CDR3 coding sequence is TGCAGTGCTAAGATTGCAGGGACCTCGGGGCCCCAGCATTTT.

The V call is TRBV2, the J call TRBJ1-4; 7 bases line up with TRBD1. The germline gives CDR1 SNHLY, CDR2 FYNNEI. V shed 5 bases, J shed 12 bases, and the junction held 15 bases outside the gene matches. The CDR3 totals 15 residues. The CDR3 spells CASSYSGTATFQLFF. The CDR3, as DNA: TGTGCCAGCAGTTACTCCGGGACAGCCACATTCCAACTGTTTTTT.

A word on this clonotype: A much larger clone lies a single base off, so this may be a read error. This sequence joins TRBV7-3 and TRBJ1-4; D is ambiguous. Germline CDR1 and CDR2: SGHTA and FQGTGA. There are 12 residues in the CDR3. The CDR3 region is CASSLMNEKLVF. CDR3 nucleotide sequence: TGTGCCAGCAGCCTCATGAATGAAAAACTGGTTTTT.

The V gene is TRBV6-2 or TRBV6-3, the J gene TRBJ2-1, with 8 bases lining up with TRBD2. With 1 base clipped from V and 7 bases from J, the junction kept 12 bases outside the gene matches. The CDR3 length is 17 residues. Germline lookup yields CDR1 MNHEY and CDR2 SVGEGT. The CDR3 DNA is TGTGCCAGCAGTTACTGGAACGGGAGGGCCCTCGTAAATGAGCAGTTCTTC. Amino acids: CASSYWNGRALVNEQFF.

This clonotype was seen at least ten times. The chain carries TRBV28 and TRBJ1-5, with D possibly TRBD1 on 5 matching bases. Germline-derived CDR1 and CDR2 are MDHEN and SYDVKM. Between the trimmed V and J ends, which lost 5 bases and 5 bases, there was a span of 13 bases. The CDR3 is 14 residues long. Here the CDR3 reads CASSDPGRDQPQHF. In DNA, the CDR3 is TGTGCCAGCAGTGACCCAGGGCGAGATCAGCCCCAGCATTTT.

J is TRBJ2-1 and V is TRBV12-3 or TRBV12-4; 12 bases fit TRBD2. The CDR3 covers 14 residues. V shed 8 bases and J 9 bases; nucleotides not matched to a gene: 8. CDR3 DNA sequence: TGTGCCAGCGGACTAGCGGGGTACAGTAGTGAGCAGTTCTTC. It yields the protein CASGLAGYSSEQFF.

The chain couples TRBV28 to TRBJ2-7; TRBD2 aligns across 16 bases. Looked up from germline, CDR1 is MDHEN and CDR2 is SYDVKM. The CDR3 sequence is 20 residues long. Unmatched junction bases numbered 16, after V lost 6 bases and J lost 2 bases. CDR3 region: CASSQDVGLAGGLFAYEQYF. CDR3 nucleotides: TGTGCCAGCAGCCAAGATGTGGGACTAGCGGGAGGGCTGTTCGCCTACGAGCAGTACTTC.

This clonotype was seen many times. This chain links TRBV20-1 with TRBJ2-7; D may be TRBD1 (6 bases). The CDR3 is made up of 11 amino acids. V lost 6 bases, J lost 6 bases, and 12 bases lay in between. Germline V gene lookup returns CDR1 DFQATT and CDR2 SNEGSKA (reference sequence). CDR3 DNA sequence: TGCAGTGCCCTCAGGGGTCGCGAGCAGTACTTC. This translates into CSALRGREQYF.

This clonotype was recorded at least ten times. The chain has TRBV18 and TRBJ2-7; 7 nucleotides match TRBD1. The CDR3 runs to 14 residues. Germline assignment: CDR1 KGHSH and CDR2 LQKENI. V lost 2 bases and J lost 3; bases outside the gene matches: 4. In nucleotides, the CDR3 is TGTGCCAGCTCACCAAGGCGGACAGGCTACGAGCAGTACTTC. Encoded protein: CASSPRRTGYEQYF. Variable domain in full (rest from reference TRBV18 and TRBJ2-7): NAGVMQNPRHLVRRRGQEARLRCSPMKGHSHVYWYRQLPEEGLKFMVYLQKENIIDESGMPKERFSAEFPKEGPSILRIQQVVRGDSAAYFCASSPRRTGYEQYFGPGTRLTVT.